The 18 T cell receptor beta chains reported below all come from one sample, sequenced in a study of blood T cell repertoires in COVID-19. Clones were read by immunoSEQ multiplex PCR, and TCRdb kept only the in-frame ones, dropping some. Found here are 450,000 or so clones, less than 95% of them singletons; the top ten hold about 0.57%. The material sequenced was PBMCs or T cells enriched from blood (not recorded which). The receptors were sampled from a man aged 18 to 30 who had recovered from COVID-19.

This rearrangement joins TRBV19 to TRBJ1-5, with a tentative D call TRBD1 (5 bases). This CDR3 contains 18 residues. V was cut by 5 bases and J by 2 bases, with 22 bases left in between. Germline assignment: CDR1 LNHDA and CDR2 SQIVND (reference sequence). The CDR3 region has the DNA TGTGCCAGTAGTCCCCATGAGATAGGGGTTGGGGGCAATCAGCCCCAGCATTTT. This codes for CASSPHEIGVGGNQPQHF.

This chain joins TRBV7-8 and TRBJ1-5; TRBD1 aligns across 8 bases. The length of the CDR3 is 16 residues. Per the germline V gene, CDR1 is SGHVS and CDR2 is FQNEAQ. J was trimmed by 4 bases and V by 1 base; bases with no gene match: 6. In DNA form, the CDR3 reads TGTGCCAGCAGCTTAGAGTTTCGGACAGGGAATCAGCCCCAGCATTTT. Translating it yields CASSLEFRTGNQPQHF.

This rearrangement joins TRBV21-1 to TRBJ1-2. TRBV21-1 is a listed pseudogene. The CDR3 is 11 residues long. The CDR3 here is CASSTGDGYTF. The CDR3 DNA reads TGTGCCAGCAGCACGGGGGATGGCTACACCTTC.

As to this clone: Other DNA sequences from this sample encode an identical CDR3 as well. The chain employs TRBV5-4 and TRBJ1-1; a weak D match, TRBD1 (6 bases). CDR1 and CDR2 from the germline V gene are SGHNT and YYREEE (reference sequence). The CDR3 has 13 amino acids. V was clipped by 4 bases and J by 1 base, with 8 bases between them. The CDR3 DNA sequence: TGTGCCAGCAGCCTGACAGGGAACACTGAAGCTTTCTTT. This translates into CASSLTGNTEAFF. Full variable domain (missing parts from reference TRBV5-4 and TRBJ1-1): ETGVTQSPTHLIKTRGQQVTLRCSSQSGHNTVSWYQQALGQGPQFIFQYYREEENGRGNFPPRFSGLQFPNYSSELNVNALELDDSALYLCASSLTGNTEAFFGQGTRLTVV.

This chain joins TRBV5-5 and TRBJ1-2, with 7 bases that match TRBD1. The CDR3 runs 14 residues. Germline CDR1 SGHKS, CDR2 YYEKEE (reference sequence). V was clipped by 4 bases and J by 2 bases; unmatched bases: 5. DNA of the CDR3: TGTGCCAGCAGCCGCGGACAGGAGAACTATGGCTACACCTTC. Encoded protein: CASSRGQENYGYTF.

The chain joins TRBV19 to TRBJ1-2, with unresolved D. The CDR3 has 13 residues. Trimming shortened V by 7 bases and J by 1 base, and 10 bases separated the two germline ends. Per the germline V gene, CDR1 is LNHDA and CDR2 is SQIVND (reference sequence). For the CDR3, the DNA is TGTGCCAGTACCCCGGGATTTAACTATGGCTACACCTTC. It yields the protein CASTPGFNYGYTF.

V usage is TRBV27 and J usage is TRBJ1-4, with a possible D match to TRBD1 (6 bases). There are 16 residues in the CDR3. Trimming left V 6 bases short and J 9 bases short, with 23 bases between. Per the germline V gene, CDR1 is MNHEY and CDR2 is SMNVEV (reference sequence). CDR3 loop: CASSYNSPGQHQKLFF. CDR3 bases: TGTGCCAGCAGCTACAACTCTCCTGGACAGCACCAAAAACTGTTTTTT.

The rearrangement joins TRBV6-1 to TRBJ2-7; a weak D match, TRBD2 (6 bases). Looked up from germline, CDR1 is MNHNS and CDR2 is SASEGT. This CDR3 comprises 15 residues. V shed 2 bases and J shed 4 bases, with 15 bases lying between them. The DNA for the CDR3 is TGTGCCAGCAGTGAATTTAGGACTAATACTTACGAGCAGTACTTC. It encodes CASSEFRTNTYEQYF.

This chain links TRBV28 with TRBJ1-4, with TRBD1 as a possible D gene (5 bases). Trimming removed 8 bases at V and 7 bases at J, with 14 bases between. Germline assignment: CDR1 MDHEN and CDR2 SYDVKM. The CDR3 consists of 13 residues. CDR3 in DNA: TGTGCCAGCTTCGGGGGTGTGGTTGAAAAACTGTTTTTT. This codes for CASFGGVVEKLFF. Full variable domain (outside the CDR3, taken from reference TRBV28 and TRBJ1-4): DVKVTQSSRYLVKRTGEKVFLECVQDMDHENMFWYRQDPGLGLRLIYFSYDVKMKEKGDIPEGYSVSREKKERFSLILESASTNQTSMYLCASFGGVVEKLFFGSGTQLSVL.

This chain uses TRBV12-3 or TRBV12-4 with TRBJ2-7; maybe TRBD2 (7 bases). The V end was cut by 5 bases, the J end by 4 bases, with 12 bases between. The CDR3 extends over 13 amino acids. Written as DNA, the CDR3 is TGTGCCAGCAGTCGGGGGGCGGGATACGAGCAGTACTTC. It yields the protein CASSRGAGYEQYF.

This clone was counted once. This chain joins TRBV6-6 and TRBJ1-4, with TRBD1 matching over 8 bases. Germline lookup yields CDR1 MNHNY and CDR2 SVGAGI (reference sequence). The V gene end was trimmed by 4 bases and the J gene end by 7 bases; junction bases not matched to a gene: 5. The CDR3 consists of 14 residues. The CDR3 nucleotides read TGTGCCAGCAGTTCCTACGACAGGGGTGAAAAACTGTTTTTT. Protein sequence: CASSSYDRGEKLFF.

The chain uses TRBV7-9 and TRBJ2-2, with 8 bases that match TRBD1. The V gene's germline CDR1 is SEHNR and CDR2 FQNEAQ (reference sequence). The length of the CDR3 is 15 residues. Trimming took 6 bases from V and 1 from J; bases not matched to a gene: 4. DNA for the CDR3: TGTGCCAGCAGTCAGGGACAGGTGAACACCGGGGAGCTGTTTTTT. Protein: CASSQGQVNTGELFF.

This sequence joins TRBV9 and TRBJ2-7, with D possibly matching TRBD2 (5 bases). The CDR3 has 15 amino acids. Germline V lookup: CDR1 SGDLS, CDR2 YYNGEE. Deletions cut 0 bases from V and 3 bases from J, with 13 bases between. CDR3 amino acids: CASSVVASGLYEQYF. For the CDR3, the DNA is TGTGCCAGCAGCGTAGTGGCTTCAGGACTCTACGAGCAGTACTTC.

The chain is built from TRBV7-9 and TRBJ2-1; 9 nucleotides line up with TRBD1. Trimming at V came to 5 bases and at J to 5 bases, leaving 10 bases not matched to a gene. This CDR3 comprises 16 residues. Per the germline V gene, CDR1 is SEHNR and CDR2 is FQNEAQ (reference sequence). The CDR3 DNA follows: TGTGCCAGCAGCCCCGGACAGGGGTTTTCGGACAATGAGCAGTTCTTC. Translated, it gives CASSPGQGFSDNEQFF.

This chain uses TRBV4-1 with TRBJ2-1; no reliable D call. Trimming left V 0 bases short and J 9 bases short, with 6 bases between. CDR3 length: 12 residues. Germline CDR1 is MGHRA and CDR2 is YSYEKL. The chain's CDR3 is CASSQDHGEQFF. In nucleotides, the CDR3 is TGCGCCAGCAGCCAAGATCACGGTGAGCAGTTCTTC.

This chain connects TRBV27 to TRBJ1-4; D unresolved. Germline loops: CDR1 MNHEY, CDR2 SMNVEV (reference sequence). V lost 5 bases to trimming and J lost 0 bases, with 10 bases between them. The CDR3 sequence is 15 residues long. The CDR3 here is CASSSSKATNEKLFF. DNA for the CDR3: TGTGCCAGCAGTAGCTCGAAAGCAACTAATGAAAAACTGTTTTTT. The full variable domain, in which reference TRBV27 and TRBJ1-4 provide the parts outside the CDR3, is EAQVTQNPRYLITVTGKKLTVTCSQNMNHEYMSWYRQDPGLGLRQIYYSMNVEVTDKGDVPEGYKVSRKEKRNFPLILESPSPNQTSLYFCASSSSKATNEKLFFGSGTQLSVL.

The V call is TRBV6-5, the J call TRBJ1-6; maybe TRBD1 (5 bases). Germline V gene lookup returns CDR1 MNHEY and CDR2 SVGAGI. V lost 6 bases, J lost 6 bases, and 15 bases lay in between. The CDR3 contains 15 residues. DNA of the CDR3: TGTGCCAGCAGAACACACCGACAGTCTAATTCACCCCTCCACTTT. Translated: CASRTHRQSNSPLHF.

The V call is TRBV29-1, the J call TRBJ2-5; 8 nucleotides align to TRBD1. The germline V gene encodes CDR1 SQVTM and CDR2 ANQGSEA. The CDR3 totals 13 residues. The junction had 9 bases not matched to a gene; V was cut back by 8 bases and J by 4 bases. The CDR3 sequence is CSTGQGFPETQYF. In nucleotides, the CDR3 is TGCAGCACAGGACAGGGTTTCCCAGAGACCCAGTACTTC.